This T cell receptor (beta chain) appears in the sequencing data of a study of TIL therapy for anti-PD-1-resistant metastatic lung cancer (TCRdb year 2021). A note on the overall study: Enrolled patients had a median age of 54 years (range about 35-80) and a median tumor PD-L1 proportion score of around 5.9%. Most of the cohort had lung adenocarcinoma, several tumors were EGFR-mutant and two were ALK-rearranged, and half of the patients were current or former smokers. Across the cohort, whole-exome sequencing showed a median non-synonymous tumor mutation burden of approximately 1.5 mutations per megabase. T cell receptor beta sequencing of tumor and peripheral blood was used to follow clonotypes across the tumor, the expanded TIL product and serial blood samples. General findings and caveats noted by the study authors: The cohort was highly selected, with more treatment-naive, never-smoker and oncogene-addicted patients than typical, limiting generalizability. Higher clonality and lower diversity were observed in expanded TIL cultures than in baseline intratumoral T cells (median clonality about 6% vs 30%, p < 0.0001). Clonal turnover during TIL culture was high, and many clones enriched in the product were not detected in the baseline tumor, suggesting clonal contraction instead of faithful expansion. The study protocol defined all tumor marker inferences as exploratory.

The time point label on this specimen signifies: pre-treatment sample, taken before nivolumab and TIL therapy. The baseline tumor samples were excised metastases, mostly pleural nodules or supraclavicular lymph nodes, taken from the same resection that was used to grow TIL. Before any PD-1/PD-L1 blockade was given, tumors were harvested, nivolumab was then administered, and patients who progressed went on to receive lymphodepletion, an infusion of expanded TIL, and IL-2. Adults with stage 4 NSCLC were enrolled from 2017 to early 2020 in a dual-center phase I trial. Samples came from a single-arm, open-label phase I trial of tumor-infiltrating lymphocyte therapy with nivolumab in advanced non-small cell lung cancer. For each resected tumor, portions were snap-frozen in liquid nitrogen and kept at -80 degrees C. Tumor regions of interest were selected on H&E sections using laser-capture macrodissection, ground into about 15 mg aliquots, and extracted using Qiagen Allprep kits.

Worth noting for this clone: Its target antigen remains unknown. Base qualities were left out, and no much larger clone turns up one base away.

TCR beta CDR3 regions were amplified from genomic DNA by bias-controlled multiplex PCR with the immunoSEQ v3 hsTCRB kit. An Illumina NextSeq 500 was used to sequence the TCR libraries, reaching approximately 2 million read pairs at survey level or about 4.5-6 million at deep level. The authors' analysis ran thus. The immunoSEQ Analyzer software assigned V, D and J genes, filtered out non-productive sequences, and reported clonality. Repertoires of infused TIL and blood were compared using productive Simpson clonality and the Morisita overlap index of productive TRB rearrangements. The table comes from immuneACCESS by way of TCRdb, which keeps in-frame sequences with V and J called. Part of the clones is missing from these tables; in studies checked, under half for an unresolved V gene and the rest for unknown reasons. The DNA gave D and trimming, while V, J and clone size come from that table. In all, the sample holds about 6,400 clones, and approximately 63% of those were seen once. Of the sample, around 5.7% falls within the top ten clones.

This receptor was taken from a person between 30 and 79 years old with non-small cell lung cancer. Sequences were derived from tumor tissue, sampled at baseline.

The nucleotide sequence is TGTGCCAGCAGCTTAGGTCTGGGGGGGGCGGTTAATGAGCAGTTCTTC. This translates into CASSLGLGGAVNEQFF. The sequence is built from TRBV7-2 and TRBJ2-1; TRBD2 is a possible D gene, resting on 7 matching bases. The CDR3 runs 16 residues from the cysteine to the phenylalanine. Only CDR3 DNA is held: 48 bases, read in frame from base 1. Sequences SGHTA (CDR1) and FQGNSA (CDR2) are obtained from the germline V gene. The junction shows trimming of 1 base on V and 7 bases on J, plus 17 bases between the germline ends. With the rest looked up from the reference TRBV7-2 and TRBJ2-1 genes rather than sequenced, the full variable domain is GAGVSQSPSNKVTEKGKDVELRCDPISGHTALYWYRQSLGQGLEFLIYFQGNSAPDKSGLPSDRFSAERTGGSVSTLTIQRTQQEDSAVYLCASSLGLGGAVNEQFFGPGTRLTVL.